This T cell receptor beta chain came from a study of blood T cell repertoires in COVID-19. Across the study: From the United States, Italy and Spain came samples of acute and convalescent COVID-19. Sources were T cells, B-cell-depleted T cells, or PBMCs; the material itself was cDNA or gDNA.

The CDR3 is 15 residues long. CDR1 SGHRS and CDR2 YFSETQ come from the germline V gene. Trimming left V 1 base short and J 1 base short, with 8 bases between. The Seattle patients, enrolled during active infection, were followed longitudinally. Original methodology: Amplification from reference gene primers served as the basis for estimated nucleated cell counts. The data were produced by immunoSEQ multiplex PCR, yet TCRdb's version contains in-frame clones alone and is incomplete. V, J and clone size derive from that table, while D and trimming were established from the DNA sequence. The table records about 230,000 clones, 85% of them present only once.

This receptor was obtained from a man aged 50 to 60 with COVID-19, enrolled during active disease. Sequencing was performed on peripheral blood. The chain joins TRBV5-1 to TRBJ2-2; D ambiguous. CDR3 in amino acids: CASSLSAGNTGELFF. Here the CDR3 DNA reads TGCGCCAGCAGCTTGTCGGCAGGGAACACCGGGGAGCTGTTTTTT.